This T cell receptor (beta chain) originates from a study of blood T cell repertoires in COVID-19. The table came from immunoSEQ multiplex PCR; TCRdb's copy has only in-frame clones and leaves some out. The sample includes approximately 230,000 clones, about 80% seen only once; the top ten take around 8.9%. With 2 bases removed from V and 4 bases from J, the gap between germline ends came to 11 bases. Germline CDR1 reads MDHEN; CDR2 reads SYDVKM. This CDR3 spans 14 amino acids. Sequencing was carried out using peripheral blood. The chain carries TRBV28 and TRBJ1-2; maybe TRBD1 (6 bases). The sequence was collected from a man older than 75 with acute or convalescent COVID-19. The CDR3 region has the DNA TGTGCCAGCAGTTTAGCCAGGGGAAGCTATGGCTACACCTTC. Translated, it gives CASSLARGSYGYTF.